This T cell receptor beta chain was recorded in a study of blood T cell repertoires in COVID-19. Study background: Collection of acute and convalescent COVID-19 samples took place in the United States, Italy and Spain. Nucleic acid was either cDNA or gDNA, and it came from T cells, B-cell-depleted T cells, or PBMCs.

CDR1 is SGDLS and CDR2 is YYNGEE in the germline V gene. Trimming took 2 bases from V and 4 from J; bases not matched to a gene: 6. The CDR3 loop spans 15 amino acids. Profiling relied on immunoSEQ multiplex PCR, and the TCRdb table lists in-frame clones only, not all of them. The sample comprises about 60,000 clones, about 88% of which are singletons, and over 3% rests with the top ten. The chain carries TRBV9 and TRBJ2-1; 7 bases align to TRBD2. The TCR comes from a man aged 65 to 79 with acute or convalescent COVID-19. What was sequenced was peripheral blood. The CDR3 spells CASSVLPGGYNEQFF. The CDR3 nucleotides read TGTGCCAGCAGCGTCCTCCCGGGGGGTTACAATGAGCAGTTCTTC.